One sample yielded the 13 T cell receptor beta chains listed below, sequenced in a study of CD8+ T cells in alopecia areata. CD4, CD8alpha, NKG2D, NKG2ACE and other markers guided sorting of pooled cutaneous lymph node cells. Sequencing used cDNA as its template, made by extracting RNA and reverse transcribing it. The table came from immunoSEQ multiplex PCR; TCRdb's copy has only in-frame clones and leaves some out. In total the sample includes 290,000 or so clones, none of them seen once. The sample consisted of CD4+ T cells sorted from a lymph node. The receptors stem from a C3H/HeJ mouse with alopecia areata. The strain bears MHC haplotype H2-k.

A note on this clone: The germline and genes are mouse ones. The read ends 4 residues before the CDR3 terminus; that terminus is restored from the germline J gene. The rearrangement joins TRBV31 to TRBJ2-1; 8 bases align to TRBD2. The CDR3 length is 14 residues. Germline V lookup: CDR1 GKSSPN, CDR2 SITVG. Trimming removed 0 bases from V and 6 bases from J; junction bases left unmatched: 4. Partial CDR3 DNA: TGTGCCTGGAGTCTAACTGGGGGCCCTGCT. Protein product: CAWSLTGGPA. The full CDR3 protein is CAWSLTGGPAEQFF.

The table lists this clone with a few counts. Germline and genes: mouse. From the germline J gene comes the end of the CDR3, since the read stops 4 residues before it. The genes are TRBV1 and TRBJ1-2, with TRBD1 matching over 7 bases. The CDR3 contains 14 residues. J was trimmed by 0 bases and V by 4 bases; bases with no gene match: 2. Germline V gene sequence: CDR1 NSQYPW, CDR2 LRSPGD (reference sequence). Incomplete CDR3 DNA: TGCACCTGCAGTGGGGGACAGTCAAACTCC. Translated, it gives CTCSGGQSNS. The complete CDR3 sequence is CTCSGGQSNSDYTF.

A remark on this clone: Gene names are the mouse ones. With the read ending 4 residues before the CDR3 end, the germline J gene is used to fill in that end. This chain joins TRBV13-1 and TRBJ2-2; D gene unclear. Per germline, CDR1 NSHNY and CDR2 SYGAGN. Trimming pared 0 bases from V and 2 bases from J, leaving 8 bases between. This CDR3 is built from 15 residues. Partial CDR3 DNA: TGTGCCAGCAGTGATGCTGAGGGTAACACCGGG. Its protein is CASSDAEGNTG. The CDR3 in its entirety is CASSDAEGNTGQLYF.

Concerning this clone itself: All gene names here are mouse names. The sequenced fragment ends 4 residues before the CDR3 boundary, so the rest is inferred from the germline J gene. Other DNA sequences in the sample encode the same CDR3. The gene calls are TRBV19 and TRBJ2-3; 9 nucleotides agree with TRBD2. The V segment lost 6 bases and the J segment 0 bases; nucleotides outside the gene matches: 5. Germline CDR1 reads FNHDT; CDR2 reads SITEND (reference sequence). The CDR3 is 15 residues long. CDR3 DNA, as far as it was read: TGTGCCAGCAAAGACTGGGGGAGTAGTGCAGAA. Translated: CASKDWGSSAE. The CDR3, in full, reads CASKDWGSSAETLYF.

This clone was counted a few times. The genes are named according to mouse. The read terminates 4 residues ahead of where the CDR3 ends, so the germline J gene completes it. The chain has TRBV1 and TRBJ2-3; 9 nucleotides line up with TRBD1. The CDR3 runs to 16 residues. Germline V gene data show CDR1 as NSQYPW and CDR2 as LRSPGD (reference sequence). Germline trimming cut 4 bases from V and 4 bases from J; bases unmatched to any gene: 9. The sequenced part of the CDR3 DNA is TGCACCTGCAGTGAACCGGGACAGGGTTTTACAGAA. Amino acid sequence: CTCSEPGQGFTE. The entire CDR3 sequence reads CTCSEPGQGFTETLYF.

To note about this clone: Gene and germline names: mouse. From the germline J gene comes the end of the CDR3, since the read stops 4 residues before it. J is TRBJ2-1 and V is TRBV13-3, with 10 positions matching TRBD1. The trim removed 1 base at V and 3 bases at J, leaving 4 bases unmatched. The CDR3 length is 16 residues. Germline loops: CDR1 NNHDY, CDR2 SYVADS. The CDR3 protein is CASSDRDRGIYAEQFF. The CDR3 DNA, read in part, is TGTGCCAGCAGTGATCGGGACAGGGGAATCTATGCT.

This clone was seen more than once but under ten times. The germline and genes are mouse ones. The read comes to an end 3 residues before the CDR3 does, leaving the germline J gene to fill in the end. The V call is TRBV13-1, the J call TRBJ1-6; 7 bases fit TRBD1. TRBJ1-6 is classed as an ORF, of uncertain function. Trimming at V came to 1 base and at J to 6 bases, leaving 1 base not matched to a gene. CDR3 length: 14 amino acids. The germline V gene has CDR1 NSHNY and CDR2 SYGAGN. CDR3 DNA (partial): TGTGCCAGCAGTGATAACAGGGGTAATTCGCCC. Translating it yields CASSDNRGNSP. The full-length CDR3 reads as CASSDNRGNSPLYF.

Details on this clone: Germline and genes: mouse. The read ends 4 residues early relative to the CDR3; the germline J gene fills the gap. Other DNA sequences within the sample encode an identical CDR3. The rearrangement uses TRBV1 and TRBJ2-4, with 9 bases identical to TRBD2. CDR3 length equals 15 residues. Trimming at V came to 0 bases and at J to 3 bases, leaving 1 base not matched to a gene. The germline V gene has CDR1 NSQYPW and CDR2 LRSPGD (reference sequence). CDR3 bases read: TGCACCTGCAGTGCAGATCTGGGGGGGCAAAAC. Translated: CTCSADLGGQN. The full CDR3 reads CTCSADLGGQNTLYF.

This clone appeared a few times. Genes and germline come from the mouse. Read coverage stops 4 residues before the CDR3 terminus; the germline J gene supplies the remainder. The chain joins TRBV13-1 to TRBJ2-1, with TRBD1 matching 7 bases. The CDR3 is 13 amino acids. V was pared by 5 bases and J by 3 bases, with 2 bases of the junction left unmatched. Germline CDR1 reads NSHNY; CDR2 reads SYGAGN. CDR3 DNA, as far as it was read: TGTGCCAGCAGGACAGGGTCCTATGCT. It yields the protein CASRTGSYA. The entire CDR3 protein is CASRTGSYAEQFF.

This clone was seen a handful of times. Gene names and germline refer to mouse. The sequenced fragment ends 4 residues before the CDR3 boundary, so the rest is inferred from the germline J gene. Other DNA variants within this sample encode the same CDR3. V is TRBV19 and J is TRBJ2-3, with 11 bases fitting TRBD2. Trimming cost V 4 bases and J 0 bases; bases outside gene matches: 1. CDR3 length: 15 residues. Germline loops: CDR1 FNHDT, CDR2 SITEND (reference sequence). CDR3 DNA, as far as it was read: TGTGCCAGCAGTCGGGACTGGGGGAGTGCAGAA. Amino acids: CASSRDWGSAE. The entire CDR3 sequence reads CASSRDWGSAETLYF.

Turning to this clone: Germline and genes: mouse. The CDR3 is cut off 4 residues early in the read; its end comes from the germline J gene. The chain employs TRBV5 and TRBJ1-1; TRBD1 is a possible D gene (6 bases). This CDR3 comprises 16 residues. V lost 2 bases to trimming and J lost 0 bases, with 13 bases between them. Per the germline V gene, CDR1 is LGHNA and CDR2 is YNLKQL (reference sequence). The CDR3 loop is CASSQPGQSANTEVFF. Partial CDR3 DNA: TGTGCCAGCAGCCAACCGGGACAAAGTGCAAACACA.

This clone was detected only a few times. Gene names denote mouse genes. The read stops 4 residues short of the end of the CDR3; the missing end is completed from the germline J gene. The chain has TRBV1 and TRBJ1-1; possibly TRBD1 for D (5 bases). The CDR3 is made up of 14 amino acids. The germline CDR1 and CDR2 sequences are NSQYPW and LRSPGD (reference sequence). CDR3 DNA (partial): TGCACCTGCAGTGCAGATCTCAGGGAAGGA. Translation: CTCSADLREG. From start to end, the CDR3 is CTCSADLREGEVFF. Full variable domain (outside the CDR3, taken from reference TRBV1 and TRBJ1-1): VTLLEQNPRWRLVPRGQAVNLRCILKNSQYPWMSWYQQDLQKQLQWLFTLRSPGDKEVKSLPGADYLATRVTDTELRLQVANMSQGRTLYCTCSADLREGEVFFGKGTRLTVV.

This clone was found a few times. The genes are named according to mouse. The sequence runs out 4 residues before the end of the CDR3; the remainder is reconstructed from the germline J gene. The rearrangement joins TRBV13-3 to TRBJ2-2; 8 bases agree with TRBD1. CDR1 is NNHDY and CDR2 is SYVADS in the germline V gene. V trimming: 4 bases; J trimming: 4 bases; junction bases outside the gene matches: 6. CDR3 length: 15 amino acids. The CDR3 bases that were read are TGTGCCAGCAGTCCCAGGGGGCAGGGCACCGGG. Translating gives CASSPRGQGTG. From start to end, the CDR3 is CASSPRGQGTGQLYF.